This TCR beta chain was recorded in a study of neoadjuvant anti-PD-1 for oral cavity cancer. Generated by immunoSEQ multiplex PCR, the TCRdb table keeps only in-frame clones and is missing some. The sample lists roughly 14,000 clones, about two thirds occurring once. Cohort: HPV-negative, locally advanced oral cavity squamous cell carcinoma patients. The trim removed 5 bases at V and 1 base at J, leaving 8 bases unmatched. This CDR3 comprises 16 residues. Germline assignment: CDR1 SGHTA and CDR2 FQGTGA. The source was PBMCs, collected before nivolumab (anti-PD-1) treatment. The receptor was isolated from a person aged 35 to 85 with oral cavity squamous cell carcinoma. The rearrangement uses TRBV7-3 and TRBJ1-1; 9 bases are shared with TRBD1. CDR3 coding DNA: TGTGCCAGCAGCGAAACAGGGGGCTTAGGGAACACTGAAGCTTTCTTT. Amino acids: CASSETGGLGNTEAFF.